This T cell receptor beta chain originates from a study of shared clonotypes between healthy human individuals. Selected positively for CCR7 and CD45RO-negative, naive CD8 cells excluded terminally differentiated effector memory CD45RA+ cells. About this clone: No antigen is known for it.

The CDR3 spans 19 residues. Germline trimming cut 2 bases from V and 4 bases from J; bases unmatched to any gene: 16. The germline CDR1 and CDR2 sequences are MDHEN and SYDVKM. The method was immunoSEQ multiplex PCR; TCRdb's version includes in-frame clones alone and lacks a portion of them. Here the sample spans approximately 740,000 clones, 90% to 95% being singletons. Overall study findings and caveats: Shared clonotypes across all four donors exceeded non-shared ones in generation probability.

The clonotype originates from a man aged 25-45 years in good health. The sequenced sample was naive CD8+ T cells sorted from blood. The rearrangement links TRBV28 to TRBJ1-1; 10 bases agree with TRBD1. The CDR3, as DNA: TGTGCCAGCAGTTTACACACAGGGACAGGGGCCTATGAGAGCACTGAAGCTTTCTTT. Its translation: CASSLHTGTGAYESTEAFF.